A selection of T cell receptor beta chains follows, all from one sample in a study of blood T cell repertoires in COVID-19. The data were produced by immunoSEQ multiplex PCR, yet TCRdb's version contains in-frame clones alone and is incomplete. The repertoire holds about 250,000 clones, with over 75% as singletons. The specimen sequenced was PBMCs or T cells enriched from blood (not recorded which). These receptors were collected from a woman aged 50 to 60 with acute COVID-19. Each CDR3 is given with its conserved first and last residue. Each record gives: D gene, J gene, clone size, V gene, CDR3 protein, CDR3 DNA. D genes are given only for firm matches. Rows may omit the clone size; those that give it use once, few, many or a size class.

D: -; J: TRBJ2-5; size: -; V: TRBV3-1/TRBV3-2; CDR3: CASSQGPGGDSQETQYF; DNA: TGTGCCAGCAGCCAAGGTCCGGGCGGGGATAGCCAAGAGACCCAGTACTTC
D: -; J: TRBJ2-2; size: -; V: TRBV5-1; CDR3: CASKPPGNTGELFF; DNA: TGCGCCAGCAAGCCCCCAGGGAACACCGGGGAGCTGTTTTTT
D: -; J: TRBJ1-5; size: -; V: TRBV18; CDR3: CASSEGQGSNQPQHF; DNA: TGTGCCAGCTCCGAGGGCCAAGGTAGCAATCAGCCCCAGCATTTT
D: TRBD1; J: TRBJ1-1; size: -; V: TRBV10-3; CDR3: CAISQGGNTEAFF; DNA: TGTGCCATCAGTCAGGGGGGGAACACTGAAGCTTTCTTT
D: -; J: TRBJ2-7; size: -; V: TRBV19; CDR3: CASSIRGQGRYPSGISYEQYF; DNA: TGTGCCAGTAGTATAAGGGGTCAAGGTCGCTACCCCTCAGGAATCTCCTACGAGCAGTACTTC
D: TRBD1; J: TRBJ2-1; size: -; V: TRBV29-1; CDR3: CSVVRTGGNEQFF; DNA: TGCAGCGTTGTCAGGACAGGGGGCAATGAGCAGTTCTTC
D: TRBD1; J: TRBJ1-1; size: -; V: TRBV9; CDR3: CASSAGQVNTEAFF; DNA: TGTGCCAGCAGCGCGGGACAGGTGAACACTGAAGCTTTCTTT
D: TRBD1; J: TRBJ2-5; size: -; V: TRBV7-9; CDR3: CASSLLRGRQETQYF; DNA: TGTGCCAGCAGCTTACTGAGGGGGCGCCAAGAGACCCAGTACTTC
D: TRBD1; J: TRBJ1-2; size: once; V: TRBV19; CDR3: CASSRGQGNYGYTF; DNA: TGTGCCAGTAGTAGAGGACAGGGGAACTATGGCTACACCTTC
D: -; J: TRBJ1-1; size: -; V: TRBV14; CDR3: CASSPRQFQWEAFF; DNA: TGTGCCAGCAGCCCAAGACAGTTCCAGTGGGAAGCTTTCTTT
D: -; J: TRBJ2-1; size: -; V: TRBV7-9; CDR3: CASSPAVGPRMEQFF; DNA: TGTGCCAGCAGTCCCGCTGTTGGGCCCCGGATGGAGCAGTTCTTC
D: -; J: TRBJ2-3; size: -; V: TRBV19; CDR3: CASTMSDTQYF; DNA: TGTGCCAGTACAATGTCAGATACGCAGTATTTT
D: -; J: TRBJ2-7; size: -; V: TRBV12-3/TRBV12-4; CDR3: CASSSSGVYEQYF; DNA: TGTGCCAGCAGTTCCTCAGGGGTCTACGAGCAGTACTTC
D: -; J: TRBJ1-6; size: -; V: TRBV7-9; CDR3: CASSLQGWNSPLHF; DNA: TGTGCCAGCAGCTTACAGGGGTGGAATTCACCCCTCCACTTT
D: -; J: TRBJ1-2; size: -; V: TRBV4-3; CDR3: CASSQRDTDNYGYTF; DNA: TGCGCCAGCAGCCAAAGGGACACCGATAACTATGGCTACACCTTC
D: -; J: TRBJ1-1; size: -; V: TRBV7-6; CDR3: CASSTRQNTEAFF; DNA: TGTGCCAGCAGCACGAGACAGAACACTGAAGCTTTCTTT
D: -; J: TRBJ1-1; size: -; V: TRBV12-1; CDR3: CASTRTEAFF; DNA: TGTGCCAGCACTAGGACTGAAGCTTTCTTT
D: TRBD2; J: TRBJ2-5; size: -; V: TRBV7-3; CDR3: CASSSRLAVFQETQYF; DNA: TGTGCCAGCAGCTCCCGACTAGCGGTATTTCAAGAGACCCAGTACTTC
D: -; J: TRBJ1-6; size: -; V: TRBV3-1/TRBV3-2; CDR3: CASSLRRAGSPLHF; DNA: TGTGCCAGCAGCCTCCGGAGGGCTGGTTCACCCCTCCACTTT
D: TRBD1; J: TRBJ1-2; size: -; V: TRBV4-1; CDR3: CASSQDRQGTANYGYTF; DNA: TGCGCCAGCAGCCAAGACCGACAGGGGACAGCTAACTATGGCTACACCTTC
D: -; J: TRBJ1-1; size: -; V: TRBV7-9; CDR3: CASSLLMSGTEAFF; DNA: TGTGCCAGCAGCTTACTAATGTCGGGCACTGAAGCTTTCTTT
D: -; J: TRBJ2-1; size: -; V: TRBV9; CDR3: CASSTHRVADYNEQFF; DNA: TGTGCCAGCAGCACCCACCGGGTAGCGGACTACAATGAGCAGTTCTTC
D: -; J: TRBJ1-3; size: -; V: TRBV7-6; CDR3: CASSLGGPGAGNTIYF; DNA: TGTGCCAGCAGCTTAGGGGGGCCAGGGGCTGGAAACACCATATATTTT